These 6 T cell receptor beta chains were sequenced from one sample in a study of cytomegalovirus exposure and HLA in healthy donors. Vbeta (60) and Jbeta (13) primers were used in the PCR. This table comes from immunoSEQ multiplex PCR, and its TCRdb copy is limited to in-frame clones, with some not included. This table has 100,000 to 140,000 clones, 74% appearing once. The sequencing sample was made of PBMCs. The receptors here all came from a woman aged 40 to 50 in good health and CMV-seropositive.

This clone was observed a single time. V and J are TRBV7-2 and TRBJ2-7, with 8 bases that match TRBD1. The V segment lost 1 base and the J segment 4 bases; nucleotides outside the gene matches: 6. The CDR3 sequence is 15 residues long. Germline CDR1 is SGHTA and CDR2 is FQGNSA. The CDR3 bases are TGTGCCAGCAGCTTAGGCAGGGGGCTTCGGTACGAGCAGTACTTC. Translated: CASSLGRGLRYEQYF. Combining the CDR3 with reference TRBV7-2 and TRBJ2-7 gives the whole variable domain GAGVSQSPSNKVTEKGKDVELRCDPISGHTALYWYRQSLGQGLEFLIYFQGNSAPDKSGLPSDRFSAERTGGSVSTLTIQRTQQEDSAVYLCASSLGRGLRYEQYFGPGTRLTVT.

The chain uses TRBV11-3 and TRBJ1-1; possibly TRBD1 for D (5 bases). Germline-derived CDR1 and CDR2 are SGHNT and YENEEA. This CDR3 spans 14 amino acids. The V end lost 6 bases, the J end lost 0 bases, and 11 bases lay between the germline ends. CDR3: CASSFGGLNTEAFF. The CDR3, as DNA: TGTGCCAGCAGTTTCGGGGGGTTGAACACTGAAGCTTTCTTT.

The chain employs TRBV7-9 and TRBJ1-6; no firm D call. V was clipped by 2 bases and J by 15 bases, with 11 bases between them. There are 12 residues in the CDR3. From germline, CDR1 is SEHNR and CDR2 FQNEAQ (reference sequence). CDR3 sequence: CASSLPTRDLHF. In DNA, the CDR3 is TGTGCCAGCAGCTTACCGACTCGGGACCTCCACTTT.

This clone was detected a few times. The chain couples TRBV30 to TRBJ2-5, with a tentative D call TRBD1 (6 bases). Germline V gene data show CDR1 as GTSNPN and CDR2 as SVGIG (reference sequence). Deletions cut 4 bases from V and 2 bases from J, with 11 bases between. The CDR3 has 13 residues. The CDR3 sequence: CAWTDRSQETQYF. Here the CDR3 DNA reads TGTGCCTGGACTGACAGGAGTCAAGAGACCCAGTACTTC. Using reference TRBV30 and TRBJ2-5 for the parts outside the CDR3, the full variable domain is SQTIHQWPATLVQPVGSPLSLECTVEGTSNPNLYWYRQAAGRGLQLLFYSVGIGQISSEVPQNLSASRPQDRQFILSSKKLLLSDSGFYLCAWTDRSQETQYFGPGTRLLVL.

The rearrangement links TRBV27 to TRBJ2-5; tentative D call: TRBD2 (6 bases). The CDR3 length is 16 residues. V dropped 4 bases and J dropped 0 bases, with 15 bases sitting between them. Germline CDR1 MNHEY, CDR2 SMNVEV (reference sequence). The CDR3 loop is CASSSLRGVDQETQYF. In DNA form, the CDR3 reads TGTGCCAGCAGTTCCCTTCGCGGGGTAGACCAAGAGACCCAGTACTTC.

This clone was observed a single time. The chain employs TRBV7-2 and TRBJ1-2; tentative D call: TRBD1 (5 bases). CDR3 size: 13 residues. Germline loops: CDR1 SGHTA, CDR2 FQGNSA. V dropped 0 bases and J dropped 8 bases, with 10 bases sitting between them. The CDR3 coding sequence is TGTGCCAGCAGCTTAGCTAAGGGGTGGGGCTACACCTTC. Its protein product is CASSLAKGWGYTF.